The 21 T cell receptor beta chains given below trace back to one sample, sequenced in a study of type 1 regulatory T cells (dated by TCRdb to the early 2020s). The sequencing machine was an Illumina MiSeq. TCRdb ran its own pipeline on the public reads, namely fastp trimming at Q25 and MiXCR clone calling, and kept in-frame beta chains. CDR3 protein sequences are deduplicated, and each keeps its most common genes and DNA. Here the sample has fewer than 75,000 distinct CDR3 sequences; almost 50% occur a single time. The ten largest clonotypes hold more than 2% of the sample. What these receptors recognize is not known. Sequencing input: cultured non-Tr1 T cells, either the whole culture or a sorted T cell fraction (not recorded which). Interpreted using the paper, the cell subset or site label stands for: non-Tr1 population from the T-allo10 product. These receptors came from a human donor in good health.

The chain carries TRBV11-3 and TRBJ2-4; the D is unclear. The CDR3 sequence is 13 residues long. Deletions cut 2 bases from V and 2 bases from J, with 4 bases between. Germline assignment: CDR1 SGHNT and CDR2 YENEEA. The DNA of the CDR3 is TGTGCCAGCAGCTTAAATACCAAAAACATTCAGTACTTC. Amino acids: CASSLNTKNIQYF.

Remarks on this clonotype: A much larger clone lies a single base off, so this may be a read error. The chain uses TRBV12-3 or TRBV12-4 and TRBJ1-5; TRBD1 agrees at 9 bases. The CDR3 is 14 amino acids. This chain's CDR3 is CASRLGQGDQSQHF. CDR3 nucleotides: TGTGCCAGCAGATTGGGACAGGGAGATCAGTCCCAGCATTTT.

CDR3 in amino acids: CASSPTAYGYTF. CDR3 bases: TGCGCCAGCAGCCCGACAGCCTATGGCTACACCTTC. The chain couples TRBV5-1 to TRBJ1-2, with D possibly matching TRBD1 (5 bases). Between the trimmed V and J ends, which lost 4 bases and 4 bases, there was a span of 8 bases. Germline CDR1 and CDR2: SGHRS and YFSETQ. This CDR3 is 12 amino acids long.

This chain connects TRBV19 to TRBJ1-5, with TRBD1 as a possible D gene (5 bases). This CDR3 is built from 15 residues. V lost 3 bases and J 2 bases, leaving 11 bases between the germline ends. CDR1 LNHDA and CDR2 SQIVND come from the germline V gene (reference sequence). Here the CDR3 reads CASSMNRFGNQPQHF. The CDR3 DNA sequence: TGTGCCAGTAGTATGAACAGGTTTGGCAATCAGCCCCAGCATTTT.

V and J are TRBV2 and TRBJ2-3; D perhaps matches TRBD1 (6 bases). The CDR3 is 13 amino acids. Germline CDR1 SNHLY, CDR2 FYNNEI. The V end was cut by 8 bases, the J end by 6 bases, with 15 bases between. The CDR3 here is CASRDTNLDTQYF. CDR3 nucleotide sequence: TGTGCCAGCCGGGACACCAATTTGGATACGCAGTATTTT.

This clonotype showed up just once. J is TRBJ2-3 and V is TRBV20-1; 7 positions match TRBD1. V lost 5 bases to trimming and J lost 4 bases; unmatched junction nucleotides: 9. Germline V lookup: CDR1 DFQATT, CDR2 SNEGSKA (reference sequence). This CDR3 region has 14 residues. The CDR3 bases are TGCAGTGCTCCCGACAGGGCCGGGGCAGATACGCAGTATTTT. It translates to CSAPDRAGADTQYF.

With respect to this clonotype: A much larger clone lies one base from this, so it may be a read error. This chain uses TRBV4-1 with TRBJ2-1, with TRBD1 matching over 9 bases. CDR3 length equals 14 residues. Germline lookup yields CDR1 MGHRA and CDR2 YSYEKL. V lost 4 bases and J lost 8; bases outside the gene matches: 6. CDR3 loop: CASSRDRVWHEQFF. CDR3 coding DNA: TGCGCCAGCAGCCGGGACAGGGTTTGGCATGAGCAGTTCTTC.

The chain combines TRBV6-1 with TRBJ1-1; the D is unclear. The length of the CDR3 is 14 residues. V was clipped by 6 bases and J by 1 base, with 12 bases between them. The germline V gene encodes CDR1 MNHNS and CDR2 SASEGT. CDR3 nucleotides: TGTGCCAGCAGACTCACGGGCCAGAACACTGAAGCTTTCTTT. Protein: CASRLTGQNTEAFF.

This chain joins TRBV4-1 and TRBJ2-7, with 7 bases fitting TRBD1. V dropped 1 base and J dropped 2; count of bases not matched to a gene: 5. The CDR3 consists of 15 residues. Germline V gives CDR1 MGHRA, CDR2 YSYEKL. The CDR3 nucleotides are TGCGCCAGCAGCCAAGGAACGGGACAGACCTACGAGCAGTACTTC. It is translated as CASSQGTGQTYEQYF.

The J gene is TRBJ2-1, the V gene TRBV5-4; maybe TRBD2 (6 bases). Germline loops: CDR1 SGHNT, CDR2 YYREEE (reference sequence). This CDR3 comprises 16 residues. Trimming removed 0 bases at V and 3 bases at J, with 13 bases between. This CDR3 reads CASSLETTRGYNEQFF. In DNA, the CDR3 is TGTGCCAGCAGCTTGGAGACAACGCGGGGCTACAATGAGCAGTTCTTC.

This clonotype has more than one count but fewer than ten. This rearrangement joins TRBV5-1 to TRBJ2-1, with 8 bases fitting TRBD2. There are 14 residues in the CDR3. The V segment lost 3 bases and the J segment 5 bases; nucleotides outside the gene matches: 4. Germline V gene sequence: CDR1 SGHRS, CDR2 YFSETQ. The CDR3 DNA is TGCGCCAGCAGCTCAAGCGGGGGCCACAATGAGCAGTTCTTC. Encoded protein: CASSSSGGHNEQFF.

The gene calls are TRBV7-9 and TRBJ2-3; TRBD1 might be the D (5 bases). The CDR3 has 16 residues. Germline-derived CDR1 and CDR2 are SEHNR and FQNEAQ (reference sequence). V gave up 1 base and J gave up 0 bases, with 11 bases separating them. The CDR3 here is CASSLVGKGSTDTQYF. Written as DNA, the CDR3 is TGTGCCAGCAGCTTAGTAGGGAAGGGGAGCACAGATACGCAGTATTTT.

The rearrangement joins TRBV2 to TRBJ2-7; TRBD1 is a possible D gene (5 bases). The length of the CDR3 is 14 residues. The V gene's germline CDR1 is SNHLY and CDR2 FYNNEI. V was clipped by 1 base and J by 1 base, with 8 bases between them. CDR3 protein: CASSEDRKSYEQYF. For the CDR3, the DNA is TGTGCCAGCAGTGAAGACAGGAAGTCCTACGAGCAGTACTTC.

This clonotype was detected only a few times. In DNA form, the CDR3 reads TGCGCCAGCAACCACAGGGATCTAGCCAAAAACATTCAGTACTTC. It encodes CASNHRDLAKNIQYF. The chain is built from TRBV5-1 and TRBJ2-4, with D possibly TRBD1 on 6 matching bases. The CDR3 is 15 residues long. From germline, CDR1 is SGHRS and CDR2 YFSETQ. V lost 6 bases and J 0 bases, leaving 13 bases between the germline ends.

The chain couples TRBV28 to TRBJ2-3, with D unresolved. The germline V gene encodes CDR1 MDHEN and CDR2 SYDVKM. V was cut by 3 bases and J by 0 bases, with 7 bases left in between. The length of the CDR3 is 14 residues. The CDR3 loop reads CASSLPGSTDTQYF. The CDR3 DNA reads TGTGCCAGCAGTTTGCCCGGCAGCACAGATACGCAGTATTTT.

The rearrangement joins TRBV18 to TRBJ2-3, with a weak D call TRBD2 (6 bases). V was trimmed by 0 bases and J by 2 bases, leaving 9 bases between them. The CDR3 spans 15 residues. Looked up from germline, CDR1 is KGHSH and CDR2 is LQKENI. The CDR3 region is CASSPPGLSTDTQYF. The CDR3 DNA reads TGTGCCAGCTCACCACCGGGACTTTCCACAGATACGCAGTATTTT.

The V call is TRBV6-6, the J call TRBJ2-7, with D perhaps matching TRBD1 (6 bases). The CDR3 runs to 14 residues. V lost 8 bases, J lost 1 base, and 15 bases lay in between. The germline gives CDR1 MNHNY, CDR2 SVGAGI (reference sequence). The CDR3 loop reads CASRRDGQSYEQYF. In nucleotides, the CDR3 is TGTGCCAGCCGCCGGGACGGACAGTCCTACGAGCAGTACTTC.

V usage is TRBV5-1 and J usage is TRBJ2-2; 9 positions match TRBD1. V was clipped by 2 bases and J by 1 base; unmatched bases: 3. CDR1 and CDR2 (germline): SGHRS, YFSETQ. The CDR3 consists of 16 residues. For the CDR3, the DNA is TGCGCCAGCAGCTTCCGGACAGGGGTGAACACCGGGGAGCTGTTTTTT. It is translated as CASSFRTGVNTGELFF.

This clonotype was seen only a few times. V usage is TRBV7-8 and J usage is TRBJ1-1; no clear D gene. Trimming left V 3 bases short and J 6 bases short, with 8 bases between. Germline V gene sequence: CDR1 SGHVS, CDR2 FQNEAQ. This CDR3 has 12 amino acids. The CDR3 bases are TGTGCCAGCAGCTTCGGTTATTCTGAAGCTTTCTTT. It yields the protein CASSFGYSEAFF.

This sequence joins TRBV7-9 and TRBJ2-3, with TRBD1 matching over 7 bases. Looked up from germline, CDR1 is SEHNR and CDR2 is FQNEAQ (reference sequence). The trim removed 2 bases at V and 3 bases at J, leaving 5 bases unmatched. This CDR3 has 15 residues. CDR3 nucleotide sequence: TGTGCCAGCAGCTTACGGGACAGTTCGACAGATACGCAGTATTTT. This translates into CASSLRDSSTDTQYF. Full variable domain (rest looked up from reference TRBV7-9 and TRBJ2-3): DTGVSQNPRHKITKRGQNVTFRCDPISEHNRLYWYRQTLGQGPEFLTYFQNEAQLEKSRLLSDRFSAERPKGSFSTLEIQRTEQGDSAMYLCASSLRDSSTDTQYFGPGTRLTVL.

The chain carries TRBV30 and TRBJ2-2; D unclear. The V gene lost 0 bases and the J gene lost 0 bases, with 5 bases spanning the gap. The CDR3 is 14 amino acids. CDR1 is GTSNPN and CDR2 is SVGIG in the germline V gene (reference sequence). The CDR3 DNA reads as TGTGCCTGGAGTGTAACGGCGAACACCGGGGAGCTGTTTTTT. Encoded protein: CAWSVTANTGELFF.